The clone carrying this T cell receptor beta chain was counted a few times. Antigen: not known. Profiling relied on immunoSEQ multiplex PCR, and the TCRdb table lists in-frame clones only, not all of them. The data show 60,000 to 65,000 clones, under 80% seen once. The source of the sample is a study of T cells in tumors after PD-1 blockade. The wider study: During anti-PD-1 treatment, some patients continued daily vismodegib 150 mg.

General study findings and limits: Roughly two fifths of tumor TCR clonotypes were also found in blood.

This TCR was recovered from a human donor with basal cell carcinoma. Sequencing was performed on PBMCs, taken after anti-PD-1 treatment.

The CDR3 loop reads CASSPRPTSGGAYF. The CDR3 coding sequence is TGTGCCAGCAGCCCCCGACCGACTAGCGGGGGGGCCTATTTT. The J gene is TRBJ2-3, the V gene TRBV4-2; 14 bases map to TRBD2. Losses at the gene ends were 4 bases for V and 15 bases for J; bases not matched to a gene: 9. This CDR3 comprises 14 residues. The germline V gene encodes CDR1 LGHNA and CDR2 YNFKEQ.